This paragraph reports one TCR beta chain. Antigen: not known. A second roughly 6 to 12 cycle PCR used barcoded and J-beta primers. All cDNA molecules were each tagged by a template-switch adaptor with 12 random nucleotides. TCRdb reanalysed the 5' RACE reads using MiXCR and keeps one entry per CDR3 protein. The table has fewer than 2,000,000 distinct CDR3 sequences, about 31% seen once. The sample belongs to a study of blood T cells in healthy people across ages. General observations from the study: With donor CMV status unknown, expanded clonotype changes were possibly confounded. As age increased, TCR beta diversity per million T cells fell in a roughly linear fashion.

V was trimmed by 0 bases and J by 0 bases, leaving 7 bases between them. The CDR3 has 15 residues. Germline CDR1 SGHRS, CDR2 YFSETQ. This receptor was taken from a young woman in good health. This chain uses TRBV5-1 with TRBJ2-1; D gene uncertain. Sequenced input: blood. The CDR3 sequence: CASSLVRNSYNEQFF. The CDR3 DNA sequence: TGCGCCAGCAGCTTGGTGAGAAACTCCTACAATGAGCAGTTCTTC. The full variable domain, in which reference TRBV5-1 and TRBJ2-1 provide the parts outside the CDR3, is KAGVTQTPRYLIKTRGQQVTLSCSPISGHRSVSWYQQTPGQGLQFLFEYFSETQRNKGNFPGRFSGRQFSNSRSEMNVSTLELGDSALYLCASSLVRNSYNEQFFGPGTRLTVL.